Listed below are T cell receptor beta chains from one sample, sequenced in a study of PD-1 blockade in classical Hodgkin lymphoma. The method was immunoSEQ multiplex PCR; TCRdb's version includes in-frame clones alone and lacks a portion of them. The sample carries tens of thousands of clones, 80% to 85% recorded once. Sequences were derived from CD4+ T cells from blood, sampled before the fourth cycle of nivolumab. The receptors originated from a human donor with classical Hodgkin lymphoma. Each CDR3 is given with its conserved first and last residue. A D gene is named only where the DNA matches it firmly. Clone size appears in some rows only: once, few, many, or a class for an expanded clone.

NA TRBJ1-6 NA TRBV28 CASSLDRLNSPLHF TGTGCCAGCAGTCTCGACAGGCTAAATTCACCCCTCCACTTT
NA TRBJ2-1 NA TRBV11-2 CASSLARGTYNEQFF TGTGCCAGCAGCTTAGCGCGGGGCACCTACAATGAGCAGTTCTTC
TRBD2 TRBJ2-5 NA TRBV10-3 CAITQGGQETQYF TGTGCCATCACCCAGGGAGGGCAAGAGACCCAGTACTTC
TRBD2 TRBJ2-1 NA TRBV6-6 CASSLGKAGSNEQFF TGTGCCAGCAGCCTCGGGAAAGCGGGGAGCAATGAGCAGTTCTTC
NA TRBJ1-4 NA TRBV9 CASSPTGTLNEKLFF TGTGCCAGCAGCCCGACGGGGACTTTAAACGAAAAACTGTTTTTT
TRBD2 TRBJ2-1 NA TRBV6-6 CAAGVSYNEQFF TGTGCCGCGGGGGTTTCCTACAATGAGCAGTTCTTC
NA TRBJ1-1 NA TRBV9 CASSVGALVPEAFF TGTGCCAGCAGCGTGGGGGCACTGGTCCCTGAAGCTTTCTTT
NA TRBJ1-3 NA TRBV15 CATSRQSGTLGNTIYF TGTGCCACCAGCAGACAATCGGGGACTTTGGGAAACACCATATATTTT
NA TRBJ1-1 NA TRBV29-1 CSGLKFGVYTEAFF TGCAGCGGACTAAAATTCGGAGTCTACACTGAAGCTTTCTTT
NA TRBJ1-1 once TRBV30 CAWSVRGDTEAFF TGTGCCTGGAGTGTAAGGGGGGACACTGAAGCTTTCTTT
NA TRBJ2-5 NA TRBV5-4 CASSFGDNQETQYF TGTGCCAGCAGCTTCGGGGATAACCAAGAGACCCAGTACTTC
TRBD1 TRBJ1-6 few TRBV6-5 CASRAGTGDSPLHF TGTGCCAGCAGAGCCGGGACAGGGGATTCACCCCTCCACTTT
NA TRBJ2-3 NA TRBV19 CASSIDLFGGARTDTQYF TGTGCCAGTAGTATAGATCTATTTGGCGGGGCGAGGACAGATACGCAGTATTTT
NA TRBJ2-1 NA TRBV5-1 CASSQQSYNEQFF TGCGCCAGCAGCCAACAAAGTTACAATGAGCAGTTCTTC
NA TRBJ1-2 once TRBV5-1 CASSLDAGGSRGYTF TGCGCCAGCAGCTTGGACGCGGGGGGCTCCCGGGGCTACACCTTC
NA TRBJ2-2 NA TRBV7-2 CASSLWTSRGGELFF TGTGCCAGCAGCCTATGGACGTCCCGGGGCGGGGAGCTGTTTTTT
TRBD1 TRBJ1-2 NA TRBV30 CAWSVLTGAGYTF TGTGCCTGGAGTGTACTGACAGGGGCTGGCTACACCTTC
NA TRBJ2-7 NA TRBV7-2 CASRSTGFGEQYF TGTGCCAGCAGGTCCACAGGGTTTGGCGAGCAGTACTTC
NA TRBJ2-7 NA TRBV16 CASSQSWDKSYEQYF TGTGCCAGCAGCCAATCATGGGACAAGTCCTACGAGCAGTACTTC
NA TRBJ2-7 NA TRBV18 CASSQYSKEQYF TGTGCCAGCTCACAATACTCAAAAGAGCAGTACTTC
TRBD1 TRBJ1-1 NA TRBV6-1 CASILQGSTEAFF TGTGCCAGCATCCTACAGGGGAGCACTGAAGCTTTCTTT
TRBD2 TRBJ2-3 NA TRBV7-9 CASNIAGGDTQYF TGTGCCAGCAATATAGCGGGGGGAGATACGCAGTATTTT
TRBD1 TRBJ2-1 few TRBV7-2 CASSLGTGSYNEQFF TGTGCCAGCAGCTTAGGGACAGGGTCCTACAATGAGCAGTTCTTC
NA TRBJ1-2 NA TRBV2 CASSELGQFYGYTF TGTGCCAGCAGTGAATTAGGGCAGTTCTATGGCTACACCTTC